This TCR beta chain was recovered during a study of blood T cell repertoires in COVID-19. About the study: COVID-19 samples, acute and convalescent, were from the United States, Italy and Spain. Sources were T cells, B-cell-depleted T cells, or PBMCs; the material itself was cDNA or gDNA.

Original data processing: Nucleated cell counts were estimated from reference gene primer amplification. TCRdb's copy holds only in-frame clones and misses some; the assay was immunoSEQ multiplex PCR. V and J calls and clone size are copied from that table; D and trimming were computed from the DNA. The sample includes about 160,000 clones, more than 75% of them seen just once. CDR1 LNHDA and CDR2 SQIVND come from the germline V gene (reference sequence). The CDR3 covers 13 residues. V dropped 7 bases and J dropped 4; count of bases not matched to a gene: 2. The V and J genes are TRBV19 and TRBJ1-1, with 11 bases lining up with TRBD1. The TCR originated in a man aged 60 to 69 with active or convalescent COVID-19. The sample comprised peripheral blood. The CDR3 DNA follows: TGTGCCAGTACGGGACAGGGGGTCACTGAAGCTTTCTTT. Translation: CASTGQGVTEAFF.